These T cell receptor beta chains were read from a single sample in a study of T-cell reconstitution after alpha-beta-depleted transplantation in children. TCRdb independently ran MiXCR on the PCR reads; one entry per CDR3 protein. The table records around 200,000 distinct CDR3 sequences, around 10% of them present only once. The sequences come from PBMCs from the stem cell graft donor, collected from the stem cell graft. Source of these receptors: a human donor who donated a stem cell graft to a child with acute lymphoblastic leukemia. Each CDR3 is given without its conserved first and last residue. Fields, in order: V gene, J gene, clone size, CDR3 protein. Rows give clone size only sometimes, using once, few, many, or a class for an expanded clone.

>TRBV6-1|TRBJ2-3|few
ASTPGQGGPDTQY
>TRBV18|TRBJ2-1|.
ASSPQPGSVEQF
>TRBV3-1|TRBJ2-5|many
ASSQNGQGDLGTQY
>TRBV5-6|TRBJ2-2|few
ASSLWQRGTGELF
>TRBV4-3|TRBJ2-3|many
ASSQDAWDQPTDTQY
>TRBV7-9|TRBJ2-2|.
ASSKDRGVAGELF
>TRBV24-1|TRBJ2-5|many
ATSAASGGQETQY
>TRBV19|TRBJ2-4|few
ASSIVGDRVLNIQY
>TRBV2|TRBJ2-7|few
ASRSGEQY
>TRBV7-8|TRBJ2-2|many
ASSLIGGANTGELF
>TRBV20-1|TRBJ2-3|many
SASGGVRDPNTDTQY
>TRBV29-1|TRBJ2-5|few
SARPGGGETQY
>TRBV5-5|TRBJ1-6|few
ASSNRDSNSPLH
>TRBV10-3|TRBJ2-3|.
AATPGIWGTDTQY
>TRBV10-3|TRBJ1-1|many
AISDRFAEAF
>TRBV5-6|TRBJ2-5|many
ASSLRTGVNQETQY
>TRBV6-1|TRBJ1-2|few
ASRPYKGAYGYT
>TRBV5-5|TRBJ2-5|few
ASSLSLGETQY
>TRBV6-5|TRBJ2-7|.
ASSAGAVTYEQY
>TRBV19|TRBJ1-2|few
ASSIRPDRGKYGYT
>TRBV12-5|TRBJ1-6|few
ASGETGTRHSPLH
>TRBV5-1|TRBJ2-3|few
ASSLRGQSTDTQY
>TRBV9|TRBJ2-3|.
ASSVEASGGAGKDTQY
>TRBV7-2|TRBJ2-3|many
ASSSGLDDTNTQY
>TRBV4-2|TRBJ2-7|many
ASSQEEQGSYEQY
>TRBV12-3/TRBV12-4|TRBJ2-7|few
ASSPEMTDSYEQY
>TRBV19|TRBJ2-1|few
ASSSRDHRGSYNEQF
>TRBV6-5|TRBJ1-2|many
ASSYSLGTLYGYT
>TRBV5-1|TRBJ2-1|few
ASSLTGMEYNEQF
>TRBV2|TRBJ1-4|.
ASSESGIEKLF
>TRBV5-1|TRBJ2-7|many
ASSLTRDPTYEQY
>TRBV12-3/TRBV12-4|TRBJ1-5|many
ASSWSGPNQPQH
>TRBV29-1|TRBJ2-7|many
SVGEDGQTLREQY
>TRBV20-1|TRBJ2-5|many
SATPGLAAGDQETQY
>TRBV27|TRBJ2-7|.
ASSSRDGPASYEQY
>TRBV6-5|TRBJ2-5|.
ASSYSSSTRQETQY
>TRBV7-9|TRBJ2-5|.
ASSHPQQETQY
>TRBV11-1|TRBJ2-2|few
ASRNPSTGTATNTGELF
>TRBV12-3/TRBV12-4|TRBJ2-1|.
ASSQGQASYNEQF
>TRBV5-1|TRBJ2-7|many
ASSPSGPPGHEQY
>TRBV7-9|TRBJ2-4|few
ASSPSGRDGKNIQY
>TRBV11-1|TRBJ2-3|many
ASSLALRAGARRADTQY
>TRBV15|TRBJ2-1|.
ATSSRLADYNEQF
>TRBV12-3/TRBV12-4|TRBJ2-1|many
ASSLGQGDVNEQF
>TRBV6-5|TRBJ2-7|many
ASSTFPTSGYEQY
>TRBV27|TRBJ1-2|few
ASSFRAHRDYGYT
>TRBV10-3|TRBJ2-3|few
AISEASGGPKDTQY
>TRBV20-1|TRBJ1-1|.
SASKGATEAF
>TRBV15|TRBJ1-1|.
ALGGTGVTEAF
>TRBV6-1|TRBJ1-3|few
ASSRDHLSGNTIY
>TRBV29-1|TRBJ2-7|many
SVGIRQGPSSYEQY
>TRBV29-1|TRBJ1-1|many
STMGRMNTEAF
>TRBV20-1|TRBJ2-1|.
SASPQLAGGSHGYNEQF
>TRBV7-2|TRBJ2-5|.
ASTSQETQY
>TRBV18|TRBJ2-7|.
ASSPTRSSYEQY
>TRBV12-3/TRBV12-4|TRBJ2-3|few
ASRKYTDTQY
>TRBV7-2|TRBJ1-4|few
ASSLGTWDEKLF
>TRBV29-1|TRBJ1-1|few
SVPRGEDRGNTEAF
>TRBV12-3/TRBV12-4|TRBJ1-4|few
ASNIGGLGEKLF